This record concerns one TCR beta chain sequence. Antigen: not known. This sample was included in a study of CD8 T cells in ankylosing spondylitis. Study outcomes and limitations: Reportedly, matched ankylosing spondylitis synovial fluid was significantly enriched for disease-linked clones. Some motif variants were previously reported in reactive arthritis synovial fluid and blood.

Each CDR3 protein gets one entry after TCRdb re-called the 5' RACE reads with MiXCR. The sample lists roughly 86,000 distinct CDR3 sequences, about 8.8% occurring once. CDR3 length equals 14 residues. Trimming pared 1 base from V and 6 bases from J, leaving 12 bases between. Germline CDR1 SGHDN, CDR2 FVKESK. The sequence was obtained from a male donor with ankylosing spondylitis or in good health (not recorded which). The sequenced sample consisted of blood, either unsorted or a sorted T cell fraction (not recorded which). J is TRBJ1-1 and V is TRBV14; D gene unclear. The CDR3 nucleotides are TGTGCCAGCAGCCAAGTCAAGGGTAGGGCTGAAGCTTTCTTT. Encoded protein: CASSQVKGRAEAFF.